Below, 15 T cell receptor beta chains from the same sample are listed, as sequenced in a study of blood T cell repertoires in COVID-19. Clones were read by immunoSEQ multiplex PCR, and TCRdb kept only the in-frame ones, dropping some. The sample consists of 200,000 to 250,000 clones, roughly 80% of them appearing once. Input material: peripheral blood. These receptors were obtained from a man aged 30 to 45 with active or convalescent COVID-19.

The V call is TRBV6-2 or TRBV6-3, the J call TRBJ1-5; D is unresolved. The germline gives CDR1 MNHEY, CDR2 SVGEGT. V was cut by 5 bases and J by 6 bases, with 17 bases left in between. CDR3 size: 15 residues. Here the CDR3 reads CASSPGTNIPQPQHF. The CDR3 DNA sequence: TGTGCCAGCAGTCCCGGAACTAATATCCCTCAGCCCCAGCATTTT.

The V gene is TRBV28, the J gene TRBJ1-2; 10 bases agree with TRBD1. Germline lookup yields CDR1 MDHEN and CDR2 SYDVKM. V trimming: 6 bases; J trimming: 8 bases; junction bases outside the gene matches: 15. The CDR3 length is 16 residues. The CDR3 reads CASSFLGTGERYGYTF. CDR3 sequence (DNA): TGTGCCAGCAGCTTCTTAGGGACAGGGGAACGGTACGGCTACACCTTC.

This chain uses TRBV28 with TRBJ1-1, with a tentative D call TRBD1 (6 bases). CDR3 length: 14 residues. Trimming shortened V by 7 bases and J by 4 bases, and 16 bases separated the two germline ends. Germline-derived CDR1 and CDR2 are MDHEN and SYDVKM. The CDR3 coding sequence is TGTGCCAGCAAGAGAGGGGGGGGTTTCACTGAAGCTTTCTTT. This translates into CASKRGGGFTEAFF.

This sequence joins TRBV10-3 and TRBJ2-5; D might be TRBD1 (6 bases). Trimming removed 11 bases at V and 1 base at J, with 17 bases between. From germline, CDR1 is ENHRY and CDR2 SYGVKD. This CDR3 is built from 14 residues. The DNA of the CDR3 is TGTGCCTCCGAAAGTGGGGGCACCCAAGAGACCCAGTACTTC. The encoded protein is CASESGGTQETQYF.

The chain employs TRBV10-3 and TRBJ2-2; no clear D gene. The ends were cut back, 3 bases at V and 2 bases at J, with 16 bases in the middle. The CDR3 consists of 17 residues. Germline-derived CDR1 and CDR2 are ENHRY and SYGVKD. The CDR3 is CAISDIETAYNTGELFF. CDR3 nucleotides: TGTGCCATCAGTGATATTGAGACTGCCTACAACACCGGGGAGCTGTTTTTT.

The V gene is TRBV15, the J gene TRBJ1-5; 9 nucleotides align to TRBD1. The V gene's germline CDR1 is LNHNV and CDR2 YYDKDF (reference sequence). There are 14 residues in the CDR3. After removal of 4 bases from V and 6 bases from J, the junction contained 4 bases not matched to a gene. The CDR3 spells CATSTHRGLQPQHF. Here the CDR3 DNA reads TGTGCCACCAGCACCCACAGGGGGCTTCAGCCCCAGCATTTT.

V usage is TRBV28 and J usage is TRBJ1-1; D unresolved. V lost 2 bases and J lost 5, with 9 bases in between. The CDR3 is 13 amino acids. In germline, CDR1 is MDHEN, CDR2 SYDVKM. CDR3 bases: TGTGCCAGCAGTTTACCAATCGGGACTGAAGCTTTCTTT. It codes for CASSLPIGTEAFF.

This chain links TRBV7-9 with TRBJ1-4, with D tentatively TRBD1 (6 bases). CDR1 and CDR2 (germline): SEHNR, FQNEAQ (reference sequence). The length of the CDR3 is 15 residues. V shed 3 bases and J shed 6 bases, with 14 bases lying between them. CDR3 sequence: CASSLDSVRDEKLFF. Here the CDR3 DNA reads TGTGCCAGCAGCTTGGACAGTGTCCGGGATGAAAAACTGTTTTTT.

The chain recombines TRBV5-1 with TRBJ1-4; D gene uncertain. Deletions cut 2 bases from V and 7 bases from J, with 6 bases between. Germline loops: CDR1 SGHRS, CDR2 YFSETQ. The CDR3 extends over 12 amino acids. For the CDR3, the DNA is TGCGCCAGCAGCTTCAATTTTGAAAAACTGTTTTTT. It yields the protein CASSFNFEKLFF.

V gene TRBV29-1 combines with J gene TRBJ2-7; D perhaps matches TRBD1 (6 bases). This CDR3 contains 12 residues. In germline, CDR1 is SQVTM, CDR2 ANQGSEA. Trimming took off 6 bases at V and 0 bases at J, with 9 bases between the two ends. The CDR3 reads CSVGQTSYEQYF. The CDR3, as DNA: TGCAGCGTCGGACAGACCTCCTACGAGCAGTACTTC.

V and J are TRBV9 and TRBJ2-5, with D perhaps matching TRBD1 (5 bases). The length of the CDR3 is 16 residues. V was cut by 1 base and J by 6 bases, with 19 bases left in between. Germline CDR1 and CDR2: SGDLS and YYNGEE. The CDR3 DNA reads TGTGCCAGCAGCGTATTTACCCAGGGCGGTCTCCAGACCCAGTACTTC. Its protein product is CASSVFTQGGLQTQYF.

The gene calls are TRBV4-2 and TRBJ1-5; no clear D gene. The CDR3 has 15 amino acids. Trimming cost V 0 bases and J 7 bases, with 13 bases left between them. Germline assignment: CDR1 LGHNA and CDR2 YNFKEQ. CDR3 amino acids: CASSQDEGSRQPQHF. The CDR3 coding sequence is TGTGCCAGCAGCCAAGATGAAGGGAGTCGGCAGCCCCAGCATTTT.

This chain joins TRBV28 and TRBJ2-5, with 9 bases aligning to TRBD1. The germline V gene has CDR1 MDHEN and CDR2 SYDVKM. V shed 6 bases and J 5 bases; nucleotides not matched to a gene: 10. The CDR3 loop spans 15 amino acids. Here the CDR3 DNA reads TGTGCCAGCAGAGGGACAGGGAGGGTTGCGGAGACCCAGTACTTC. Protein sequence: CASRGTGRVAETQYF.

The chain is built from TRBV9 and TRBJ1-2; D unresolved. The CDR3 spans 14 residues. Germline V gene sequence: CDR1 SGDLS, CDR2 YYNGEE. The V end was cut by 2 bases, the J end by 2 bases, with 10 bases between. CDR3 coding DNA: TGTGCCAGCAGCGTGGCAGACATAAACTATGGCTACACCTTC. This translates into CASSVADINYGYTF.

The rearrangement uses TRBV11-2 and TRBJ1-6, with a weak D call TRBD1 (5 bases). Germline lookup yields CDR1 SGHAT and CDR2 FQNNGV. V lost 0 bases and J 9 bases, leaving 6 bases between the germline ends. CDR3 size: 13 residues. Written as DNA, the CDR3 is TGTGCCAGCAGCTTAGATGGGGCTTCACCCCTCCACTTT. It is translated as CASSLDGASPLHF. Variable domain in full (rest from reference TRBV11-2 and TRBJ1-6): EAGVAQSPRYKIIEKRQSVAFWCNPISGHATLYWYQQILGQGPKLLIQFQNNGVVDDSQLPKDRFSAERLKGVDSTLKIQPAKLEDSAVYLCASSLDGASPLHFGNGTRLTVT.